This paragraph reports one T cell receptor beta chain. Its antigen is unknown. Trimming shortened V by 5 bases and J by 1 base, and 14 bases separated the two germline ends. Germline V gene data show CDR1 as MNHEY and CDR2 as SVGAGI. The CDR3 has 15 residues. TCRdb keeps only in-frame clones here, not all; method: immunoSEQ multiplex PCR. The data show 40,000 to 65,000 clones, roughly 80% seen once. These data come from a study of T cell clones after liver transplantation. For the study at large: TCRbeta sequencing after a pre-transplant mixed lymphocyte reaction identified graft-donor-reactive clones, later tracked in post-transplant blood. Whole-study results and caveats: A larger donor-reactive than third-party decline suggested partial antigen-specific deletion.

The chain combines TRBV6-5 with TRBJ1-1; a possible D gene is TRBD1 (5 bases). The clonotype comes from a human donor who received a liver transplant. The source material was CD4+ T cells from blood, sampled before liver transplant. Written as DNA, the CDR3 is TGTGCCAGCAGTACTGACAGATCGGGGAACACTGAAGCTTTCTTT. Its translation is CASSTDRSGNTEAFF.